This TCR beta chain was documented in a study of blood T cell repertoires in COVID-19. The wider study: From T cells, B-cell-depleted T cells, or PBMCs came the material, which was cDNA or gDNA.

Germline values: CDR1 SGHRS, CDR2 YFSETQ. The V and J ends lost 1 base and 3 bases respectively, with 10 bases between them. The CDR3 has 14 residues. This clone was seen only a few times. The data were produced by immunoSEQ multiplex PCR, yet TCRdb's version contains in-frame clones alone and is incomplete. The sample carries fewer than 300,000 clones, around 92% recorded once. The chain couples TRBV5-1 to TRBJ1-1, with D possibly TRBD1 on 5 matching bases. The origin of this receptor is a person aged 18-30 years with COVID-19, enrolled during active disease. The sequencing sample was made of peripheral blood. CDR3 DNA sequence: TGCGCCAGCAGCTTGAACGTAGGGGACACTGAAGCTTTCTTT. Protein sequence: CASSLNVGDTEAFF.